This entry concerns a single T cell receptor (beta chain). Its target is not known. The CDR3 goes on 3 residues after the read ends, and that part is filled in from the germline J gene. The method was immunoSEQ multiplex PCR; TCRdb's version includes in-frame clones alone and lacks a portion of them. This record lists about 7,300 clones, none seen once only, and the top ten clones contain 22%. Replacement immunoglobulin had been given to every CVID subject for at least one year. This specimen comes from a study of T cell clonality in common variable immunodeficiency. General study results and limits: Fewer deletions and N-nucleotide insertions were reportedly seen in common variable immunodeficiency TCR beta sequences. CVID patient heterogeneity limited repertoire-clinical complication correlations.

This CDR3 spans 15 amino acids. CDR1 is SGHTA and CDR2 is FQGTGA in the germline V gene. The V segment lost 2 bases and the J segment 8 bases; nucleotides outside the gene matches: 7. The chain employs TRBV7-3 and TRBJ2-1, with 9 bases matching TRBD2. The TCR sequence derives from a human donor with common variable immunodeficiency. Sequences were obtained from peripheral blood mononuclear cells. The CDR3 protein is CASSLAGGPSHEQFF. The covered CDR3 bases are TGTGCCAGCAGCTTAGCGGGAGGGCCCTCCCATGAG.